This record concerns one T cell receptor (beta chain) sequence. The antigen remains unidentified. The data belong to a study of blood T cells in healthy people across ages. Every sample had a minimum of 6 million PBMCs isolated. Alongside a J-beta primer mix, a sample-barcoded 5' primer served in a second PCR lasting 7 to 11 cycles. TCRdb processed the 5' RACE reads anew with MiXCR; each CDR3 protein has one entry. The table records around 900,000 distinct CDR3 sequences, 29% of them present only once. Findings of the study overall: Diversity was higher, and naive CD4+ cells more numerous, in long-lived donors than in aged donors. Naive T cell percentage strongly correlated with TCR beta diversity.

The germline V gene has CDR1 SGHRS and CDR2 YFSETQ. The CDR3 contains 14 residues. The ends lost 3 bases at V and 13 bases at J; junction bases unmatched: 11. The genes are TRBV5-1 and TRBJ2-1; TRBD2 matches at 9 bases. The clonotype originates from a woman at least 80 years old in good health. Material: blood. CDR3 in amino acids: CASSYLAGQETQFF. DNA of the CDR3: TGCGCCAGCAGCTATCTAGCGGGGCAAGAGACCCAGTTCTTC.